The present T cell receptor beta chain was sequenced within a study of early T cells in non-severe SARS-CoV-2 infection. Study as a whole: Chains stayed unpaired after sequencing of bulk RNA from unsorted whole blood.

cDNA molecules, individually, were tagged with unique molecular identifiers. TCRdb ran MiXCR on the 5' RACE reads and lists one entry per CDR3 protein. Of 55,000 to 80,000 distinct CDR3 sequences in the sample, 9.5% to 12% were seen once. This CDR3 contains 11 residues. The germline V and J ends were trimmed by 5 bases and 2 bases, with 2 bases remaining between them. Germline CDR1 reads KGHSH; CDR2 reads LQKENI. This clonotype showed up just a few times. The V gene is TRBV18, the J gene TRBJ2-3; no firm D call. This receptor was obtained from an adult who was a healthcare worker with PCR-confirmed SARS-CoV-2 infection or an uninfected control (not recorded which). The input for sequencing was whole blood, taken at baseline. In DNA form, the CDR3 reads TGTGCCAGCTCAAACACAGATACGCAGTATTTT. Translated: CASSNTDTQYF.